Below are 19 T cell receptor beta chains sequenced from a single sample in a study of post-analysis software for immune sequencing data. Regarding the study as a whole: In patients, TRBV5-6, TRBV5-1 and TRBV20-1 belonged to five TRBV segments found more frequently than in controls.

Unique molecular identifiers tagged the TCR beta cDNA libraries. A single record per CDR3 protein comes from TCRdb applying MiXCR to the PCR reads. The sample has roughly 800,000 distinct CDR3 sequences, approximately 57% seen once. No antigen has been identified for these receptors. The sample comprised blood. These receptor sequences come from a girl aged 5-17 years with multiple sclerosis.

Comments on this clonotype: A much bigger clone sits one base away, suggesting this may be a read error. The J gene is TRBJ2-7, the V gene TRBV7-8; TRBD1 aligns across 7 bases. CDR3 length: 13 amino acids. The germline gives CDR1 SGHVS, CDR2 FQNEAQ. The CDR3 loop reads CAGSRDSYYEQYF. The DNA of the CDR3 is TGTGCCGGCAGCCGGGACAGCTACTACGAGCAGTACTTC.

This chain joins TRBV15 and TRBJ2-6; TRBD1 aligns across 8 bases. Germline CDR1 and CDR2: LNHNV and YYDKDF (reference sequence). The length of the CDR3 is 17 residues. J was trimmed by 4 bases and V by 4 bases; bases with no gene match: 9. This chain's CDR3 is CATSKQTGAGGANVLTF. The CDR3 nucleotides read TGTGCCACCAGCAAACAGACAGGGGCAGGCGGGGCCAACGTCCTGACTTTC.

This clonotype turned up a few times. The CDR3: CASRTPGQGNTF. The CDR3 coding sequence is TGTGCCAGCCGCACACCGGGACAGGGGAACACCTTC. V gene TRBV13 combines with J gene TRBJ1-2; 10 bases agree with TRBD1. The V and J ends lost 8 bases and 12 bases, in that order; junction bases with no gene match: 9. The V gene's germline CDR1 is PRHDT and CDR2 FYEKMQ (reference sequence). The CDR3 runs 12 residues.

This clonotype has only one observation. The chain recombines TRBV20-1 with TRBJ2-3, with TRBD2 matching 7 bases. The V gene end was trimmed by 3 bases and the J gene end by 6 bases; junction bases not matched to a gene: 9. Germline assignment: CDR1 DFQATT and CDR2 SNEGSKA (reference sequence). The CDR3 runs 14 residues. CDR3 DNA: TGCAGTGCTAGCGGAGCGGGATACGCTGATACGCAGTATTTT. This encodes CSASGAGYADTQYF.

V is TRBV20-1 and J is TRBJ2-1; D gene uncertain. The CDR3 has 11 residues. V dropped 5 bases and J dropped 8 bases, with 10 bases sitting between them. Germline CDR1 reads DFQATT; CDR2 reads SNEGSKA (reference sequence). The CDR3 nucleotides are TGCAGTGCTCGCCTCTGGGATGAGCAGTTCTTC. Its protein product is CSARLWDEQFF.

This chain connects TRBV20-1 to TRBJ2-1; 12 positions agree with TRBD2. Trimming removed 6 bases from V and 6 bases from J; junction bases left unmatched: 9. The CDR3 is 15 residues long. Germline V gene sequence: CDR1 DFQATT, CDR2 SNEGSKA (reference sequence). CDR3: CSAESSGRASNEQFF. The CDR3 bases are TGCAGTGCGGAATCTAGCGGGAGGGCCTCCAATGAGCAGTTCTTC.

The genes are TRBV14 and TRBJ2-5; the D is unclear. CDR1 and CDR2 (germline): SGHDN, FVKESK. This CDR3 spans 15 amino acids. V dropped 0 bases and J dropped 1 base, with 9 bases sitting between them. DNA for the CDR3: TGTGCCAGCAGCCAAGATCCCACTATCCAAGAGACCCAGTACTTC. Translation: CASSQDPTIQETQYF.

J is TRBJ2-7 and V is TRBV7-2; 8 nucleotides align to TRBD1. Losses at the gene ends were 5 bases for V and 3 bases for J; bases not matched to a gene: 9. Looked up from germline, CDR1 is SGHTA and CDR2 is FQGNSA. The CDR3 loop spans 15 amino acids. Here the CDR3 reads CASSRLGQAIYEQYF. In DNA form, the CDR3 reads TGTGCCAGCAGCAGATTGGGACAGGCCATCTACGAGCAGTACTTC.

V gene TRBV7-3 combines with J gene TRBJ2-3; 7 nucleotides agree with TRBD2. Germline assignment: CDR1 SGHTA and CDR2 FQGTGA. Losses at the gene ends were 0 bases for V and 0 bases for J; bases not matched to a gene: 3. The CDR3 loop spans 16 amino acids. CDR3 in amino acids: CASSLTASGSTDTQYF. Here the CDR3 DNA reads TGTGCCAGCAGCTTAACAGCTAGCGGAAGCACAGATACGCAGTATTTT.

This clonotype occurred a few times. The CDR3 here is CSATGQGSNQPQHF. The CDR3 bases are TGCAGTGCCACCGGACAGGGGTCCAATCAGCCCCAGCATTTT. V is TRBV20-1 and J is TRBJ1-5; 9 nucleotides match TRBD1. Trimming cost V 6 bases and J 3 bases; bases outside gene matches: 6. The V gene's germline CDR1 is DFQATT and CDR2 SNEGSKA (reference sequence). This CDR3 has 14 residues.

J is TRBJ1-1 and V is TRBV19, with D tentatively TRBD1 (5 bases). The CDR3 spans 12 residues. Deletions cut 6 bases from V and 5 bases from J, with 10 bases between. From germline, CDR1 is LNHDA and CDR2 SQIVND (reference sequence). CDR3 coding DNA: TGTGCCAGTAGAGAGGGGCCAACTGAAGCTTTCTTT. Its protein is CASREGPTEAFF. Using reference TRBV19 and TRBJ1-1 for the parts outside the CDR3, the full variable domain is DGGITQSPKYLFRKEGQNVTLSCEQNLNHDAMYWYRQDPGQGLRLIYYSQIVNDFQKGDIAEGYSVSREKKESFPLTVTSAQKNPTAFYLCASREGPTEAFFGQGTRLTVV.

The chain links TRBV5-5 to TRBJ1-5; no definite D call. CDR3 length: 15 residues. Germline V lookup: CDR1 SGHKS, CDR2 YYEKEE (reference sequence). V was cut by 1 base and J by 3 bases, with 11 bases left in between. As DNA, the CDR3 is TGTGCCAGCAGCTTGATCTTGCTAGACAATCAGCCCCAGCATTTT. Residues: CASSLILLDNQPQHF.

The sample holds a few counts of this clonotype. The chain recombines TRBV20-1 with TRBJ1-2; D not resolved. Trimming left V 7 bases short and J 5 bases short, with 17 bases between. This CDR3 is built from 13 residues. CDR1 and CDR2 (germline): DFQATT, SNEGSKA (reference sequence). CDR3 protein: CSVNQAAKYGYTF. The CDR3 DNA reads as TGCAGTGTCAATCAGGCCGCGAAATATGGCTACACCTTC.

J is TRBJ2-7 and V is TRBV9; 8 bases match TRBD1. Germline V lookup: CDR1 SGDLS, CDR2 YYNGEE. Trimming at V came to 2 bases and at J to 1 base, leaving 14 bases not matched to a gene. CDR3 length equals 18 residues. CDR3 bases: TGTGCCAGCAGCGTGGGAAGGGCAGGGGGCGCCGGGTCCTACGAGCAGTACTTC. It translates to CASSVGRAGGAGSYEQYF.

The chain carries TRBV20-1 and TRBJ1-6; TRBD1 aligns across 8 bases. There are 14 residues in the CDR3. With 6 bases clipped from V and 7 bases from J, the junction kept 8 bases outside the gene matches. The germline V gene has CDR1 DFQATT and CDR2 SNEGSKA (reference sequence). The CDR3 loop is CSALQGALNSPLHF. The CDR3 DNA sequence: TGCAGTGCCCTCCAGGGGGCCCTAAATTCACCCCTCCACTTT.

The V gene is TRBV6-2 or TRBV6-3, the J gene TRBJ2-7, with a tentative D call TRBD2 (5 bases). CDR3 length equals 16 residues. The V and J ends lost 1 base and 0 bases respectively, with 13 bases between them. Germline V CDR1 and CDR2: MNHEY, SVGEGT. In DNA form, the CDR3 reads TGTGCCAGCAGTTACTTAGGACTTTTGAGCTCCTACGAGCAGTACTTC. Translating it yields CASSYLGLLSSYEQYF.

The CDR3, as DNA: TGCAGTGCTAGCGCCACCTCTAGCACAGATACGCAGTATTTT. It translates to CSASATSSTDTQYF. V and J are TRBV20-1 and TRBJ2-3; D is uncertain. Germline V gene lookup returns CDR1 DFQATT and CDR2 SNEGSKA (reference sequence). V lost 3 bases and J lost 0, with 10 bases in between. This CDR3 has 14 residues.

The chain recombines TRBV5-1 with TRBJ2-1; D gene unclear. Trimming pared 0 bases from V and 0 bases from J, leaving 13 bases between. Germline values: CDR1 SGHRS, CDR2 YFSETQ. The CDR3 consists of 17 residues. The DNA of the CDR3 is TGCGCCAGCAGCTTGGGCCCTACACGGACCTCCTACAATGAGCAGTTCTTC. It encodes CASSLGPTRTSYNEQFF.

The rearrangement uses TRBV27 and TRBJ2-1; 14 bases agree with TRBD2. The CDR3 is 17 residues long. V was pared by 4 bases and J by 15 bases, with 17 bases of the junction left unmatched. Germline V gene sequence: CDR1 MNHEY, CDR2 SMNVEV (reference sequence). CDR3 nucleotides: TGTGCCAGCAGTTCGAAGACTAGCGGGAGGGACCCCGCCTTCCGGTTCTTC. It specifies CASSSKTSGRDPAFRFF.